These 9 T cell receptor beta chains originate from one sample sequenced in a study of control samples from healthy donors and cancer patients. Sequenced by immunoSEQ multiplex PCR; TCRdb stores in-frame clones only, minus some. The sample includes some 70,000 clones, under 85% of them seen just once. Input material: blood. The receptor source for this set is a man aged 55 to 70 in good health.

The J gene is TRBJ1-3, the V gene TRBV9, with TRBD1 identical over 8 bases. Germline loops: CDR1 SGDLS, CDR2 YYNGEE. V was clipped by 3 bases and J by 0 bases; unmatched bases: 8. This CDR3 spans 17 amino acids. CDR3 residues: CASSEQGAMSSGNTIYF. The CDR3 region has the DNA TGTGCCAGCAGCGAGCAGGGGGCAATGAGCTCTGGAAACACCATATATTTT.

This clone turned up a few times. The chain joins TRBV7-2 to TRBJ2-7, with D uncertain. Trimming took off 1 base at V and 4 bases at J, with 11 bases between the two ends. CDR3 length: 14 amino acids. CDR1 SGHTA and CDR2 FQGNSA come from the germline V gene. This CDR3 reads CASSLDGKIYEQYF. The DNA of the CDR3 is TGTGCCAGCAGCTTAGACGGAAAAATATACGAGCAGTACTTC.

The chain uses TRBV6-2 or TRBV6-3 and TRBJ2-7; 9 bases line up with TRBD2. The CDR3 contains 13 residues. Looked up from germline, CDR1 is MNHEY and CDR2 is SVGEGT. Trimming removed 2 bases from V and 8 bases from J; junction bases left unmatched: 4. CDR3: CASSYAGGPQQYF. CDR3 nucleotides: TGTGCCAGCAGTTACGCGGGAGGGCCCCAGCAGTACTTC.

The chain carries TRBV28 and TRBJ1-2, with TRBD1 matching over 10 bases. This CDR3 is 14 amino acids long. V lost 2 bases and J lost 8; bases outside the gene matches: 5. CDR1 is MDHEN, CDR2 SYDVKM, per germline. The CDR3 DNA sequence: TGTGCCAGCAGTTTAGGGACAGGGGAAGGCGGCTACACCTTC. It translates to CASSLGTGEGGYTF.

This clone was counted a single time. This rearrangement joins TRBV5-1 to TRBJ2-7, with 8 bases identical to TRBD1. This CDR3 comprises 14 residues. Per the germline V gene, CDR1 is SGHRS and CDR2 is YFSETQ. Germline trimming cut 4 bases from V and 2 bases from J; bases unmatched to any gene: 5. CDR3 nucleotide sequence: TGCGCCAGCAGCCAGGGGACAGGCCCCTACGAGCAGTACTTC. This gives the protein CASSQGTGPYEQYF.

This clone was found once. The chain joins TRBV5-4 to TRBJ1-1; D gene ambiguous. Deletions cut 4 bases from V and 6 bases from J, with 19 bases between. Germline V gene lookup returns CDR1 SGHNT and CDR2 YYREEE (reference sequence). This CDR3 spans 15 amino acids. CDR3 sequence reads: CASSPTPERAAEAFF. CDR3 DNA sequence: TGTGCCAGCAGCCCTACCCCCGAGAGGGCCGCTGAAGCTTTCTTT.

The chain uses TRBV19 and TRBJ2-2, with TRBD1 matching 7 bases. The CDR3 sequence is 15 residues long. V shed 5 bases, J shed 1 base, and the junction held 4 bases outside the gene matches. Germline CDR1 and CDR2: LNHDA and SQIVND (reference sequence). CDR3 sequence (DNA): TGTGCCAGTAGTTTGCGGACAGGGAACACCGGGGAGCTGTTTTTT. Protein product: CASSLRTGNTGELFF. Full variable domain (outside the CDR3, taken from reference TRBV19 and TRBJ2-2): DGGITQSPKYLFRKEGQNVTLSCEQNLNHDAMYWYRQDPGQGLRLIYYSQIVNDFQKGDIAEGYSVSREKKESFPLTVTSAQKNPTAFYLCASSLRTGNTGELFFGEGSRLTVL.

CDR3 sequence (DNA): TGTGCCAGCCAAGCGGACGGCTCCTACAATGAGCAGTTCTTC. Translation gives CASQADGSYNEQFF. The chain has TRBV10-3 and TRBJ2-1, with D perhaps matching TRBD2 (5 bases). The CDR3 runs 14 residues. The germline gives CDR1 ENHRY, CDR2 SYGVKD. V was pared by 10 bases and J by 0 bases, with 13 bases between.

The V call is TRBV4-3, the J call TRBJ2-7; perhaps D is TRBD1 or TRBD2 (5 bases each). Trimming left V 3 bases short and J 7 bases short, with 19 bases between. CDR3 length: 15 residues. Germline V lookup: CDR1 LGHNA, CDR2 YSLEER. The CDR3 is CASSQGPRGPQEQYF. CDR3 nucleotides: TGCGCCAGCAGCCAGGGGCCAAGGGGACCTCAGGAGCAGTACTTC.